The 6 T cell receptor beta chains below were found in one sample sequenced in a study of T cell repertoires in cytomegalovirus infection. MiXCR was run by TCRdb on the reads, yielding one entry per CDR3 protein. Of 500,000 to 600,000 distinct CDR3 sequences in the sample, 15% to 20% were seen once. Sample: CD8+ T cells from PBMCs. Receptors were obtained from a human donor in good health (CMV status not recorded). Some clones in this sample may be carry-over from other donors' samples.

V and J are TRBV27 and TRBJ2-1; D is uncertain. Germline lookup yields CDR1 MNHEY and CDR2 SMNVEV (reference sequence). Between the trimmed V and J ends, which lost 7 bases and 5 bases, there was a span of 15 bases. The CDR3 covers 14 residues. The CDR3 DNA reads TGTGCCAGCACCCTTTCGACCGGTCACAATGAGCAGTTCTTC. Residues: CASTLSTGHNEQFF.

The rearrangement links TRBV14 to TRBJ2-7; 7 bases are shared with TRBD1. This CDR3 contains 13 residues. Germline loops: CDR1 SGHDN, CDR2 FVKESK. Unmatched junction bases numbered 7, after V lost 4 bases and J lost 7 bases. DNA of the CDR3: TGTGCCAGCAGCCGGGGACAGACCGGTGAGCAGTACTTC. Its translation: CASSRGQTGEQYF.

This clonotype was recorded at least ten times. This chain connects TRBV7-8 to TRBJ2-7; D is unresolved. Per germline, CDR1 SGHVS and CDR2 FQNEAQ. The V end was cut by 3 bases, the J end by 5 bases, with 17 bases between. The CDR3 is 15 amino acids. CDR3 amino acids: CASSLKTRDLDEQYF. CDR3 bases: TGTGCCAGCAGCTTGAAGACCCGTGACCTGGACGAGCAGTACTTC.

This clonotype has ten or more counts. CDR3 coding DNA: TGTGCCAGCAGTTACTCGATTAGCGGAGTCTACGAGCAGTACTTC. Translating gives CASSYSISGVYEQYF. This chain uses TRBV6-6 with TRBJ2-7; a weak D match, TRBD2 (6 bases). The CDR3 covers 15 residues. Germline loops: CDR1 MNHNY, CDR2 SVGAGI (reference sequence). V gave up 0 bases and J gave up 3 bases, with 12 bases separating them.

This clonotype was recorded a few times. The gene calls are TRBV11-3 and TRBJ2-1; tentatively, D is TRBD1 (5 bases). CDR1 SGHNT and CDR2 YENEEA come from the germline V gene. The CDR3 sequence is 13 residues long. V was pared by 5 bases and J by 6 bases, with 11 bases between. The CDR3 protein is CASSDSSPNEQFF. The CDR3, as DNA: TGTGCCAGCAGCGACAGCTCCCCCAATGAGCAGTTCTTC. The full variable domain, its missing parts supplied by reference TRBV11-3 and TRBJ2-1, is EAGVVQSPRYKIIEKKQPVAFWCNPISGHNTLYWYLQNLGQGPELLIRYENEEAVDDSQLPKDRFSAERLKGVDSTLKIQPAELGDSAVYLCASSDSSPNEQFFGPGTRLTVL.

This clonotype was detected a few times. J is TRBJ1-2 and V is TRBV4-1, with D tentatively TRBD1 (5 bases). V was pared by 0 bases and J by 4 bases, with 12 bases between. The germline V gene has CDR1 MGHRA and CDR2 YSYEKL. The CDR3 runs 15 residues. For the CDR3, the DNA is TGCGCCAGCAGCCAAGATCCCGGACAAGTCTATGGCTACACCTTC. Amino acids: CASSQDPGQVYGYTF.